Listed below are T cell receptor beta chains from one sample, sequenced in a study of T cell responses to AZD1222 COVID-19 vaccine. The method was immunoSEQ multiplex PCR; TCRdb's version includes in-frame clones alone and lacks a portion of them. The sample consists of about 110,000 clones, 87% of them appearing once. The sample in question was peripheral blood, obtained on day 0 of AZD1222 vaccination. These receptors were collected from an adult in good health. The CDR3 runs from the conserved cysteine through the conserved F or W. A D gene is named only where the DNA matches it firmly. The size entry is marked missing in some rows and otherwise reads once, few, many or a size class.

>-|TRBV28|13|TRBJ1-2|-
CASSSGTVYGYTF
TGTGCCAGCAGTTCCGGGACGGTCTATGGCTACACCTTC
>-|TRBV5-4|14|TRBJ1-2|-
CASSLGFQGDGYTF
TGTGCCAGCAGCTTAGGATTTCAGGGCGATGGCTACACCTTC
>TRBD1|TRBV30|15|TRBJ1-5|-
CAWSRQGPVNQPQHF
TGTGCCTGGAGCCGACAGGGGCCCGTCAATCAGCCCCAGCATTTT
>-|TRBV7-2|15|TRBJ2-1|few
CASSLAGGNQNEQFF
TGTGCCAGCAGCTTAGCAGGTGGGAATCAGAATGAGCAGTTCTTC
>-|TRBV28|15|TRBJ1-6|once
CASSFLHDRLSPLHF
TGTGCCAGCAGTTTCCTTCATGACCGGCTTTCACCCCTCCACTTT
>-|TRBV15|15|TRBJ1-5|-
CATSREGRPHQPQHF
TGTGCCACCAGCAGAGAAGGCAGGCCCCATCAGCCCCAGCATTTT
>-|TRBV11-2|16|TRBJ1-3|-
CASSPLDRVSGNTIYF
TGTGCCAGCAGTCCTCTGGACCGAGTCTCTGGAAACACCATATATTTT
>-|TRBV6-2/TRBV6-3|19|TRBJ1-1|-
CASSYLWGPLIHMNTEAFF
TGTGCCAGCAGTTACTTGTGGGGACCACTCATTCATATGAACACTGAAGCTTTCTTT
>-|TRBV9|15|TRBJ1-1|-
CASSIAASMNTEAFF
TGTGCCAGCAGCATAGCCGCTTCCATGAACACTGAAGCTTTCTTT
>TRBD1|TRBV27|15|TRBJ1-5|-
CASRMTGGAAGAQHF
TGTGCCAGCAGAATGACAGGGGGTGCGGCGGGGGCCCAGCATTTT
>-|TRBV18|13|TRBJ1-1|-
CASSPPTVTEAFF
TGTGCCAGCTCACCACCGACCGTAACAGAAGCTTTCTTT
>TRBD1|TRBV7-8|15|TRBJ1-6|-
CASRRTDRGNSPLHF
TGTGCCAGCAGGCGAACGGACAGGGGGAATTCACCCCTCCACTTT
>-|TRBV28|13|TRBJ2-2|-
CASRGFSTGELFF
TGTGCCAGCAGGGGTTTTAGCACCGGGGAGCTGTTTTTT
>TRBD1|TRBV24-1|14|TRBJ1-2|-
CATSDRGQGAGYTF
TGTGCCACCAGTGACCGCGGACAGGGGGCTGGCTACACCTTC
>-|TRBV14|13|TRBJ2-3|-
CASRSRATDTQYF
TGTGCCAGCAGGTCTAGGGCCACAGATACGCAGTATTTT
>-|TRBV2|15|TRBJ2-1|-
CASSWDRRSHNEQFF
TGTGCCAGCAGTTGGGACCGCCGATCTCACAATGAGCAGTTCTTC
>TRBD2|TRBV3-1/TRBV3-2|15|TRBJ2-1|-
CASSRNLAGGNEQFF
TGTGCCAGCAGCCGCAACCTGGCGGGGGGGAATGAGCAGTTCTTC
>TRBD1|TRBV9|15|TRBJ1-1|once
CASSPRQGEVAEAFF
TGTGCCAGCAGCCCCAGACAGGGAGAAGTGGCTGAAGCTTTCTTT
>-|TRBV3-1/TRBV3-2|14|TRBJ2-3|-
CASSQVLSGDTQYF
TGTGCCAGCAGCCAAGTTCTAAGCGGAGATACGCAGTATTTT
>-|TRBV6-6|14|TRBJ2-7|-
CASTDVIPGYEQYF
TGTGCCAGCACCGATGTCATCCCCGGCTACGAGCAGTACTTC
>-|TRBV11-3|14|TRBJ2-1|-
CASSLDRLASEQFF
TGTGCCAGCAGCTTAGATCGCTTAGCTTCGGAGCAGTTCTTC
>-|TRBV19|12|TRBJ1-2|-
CASTPDFHGYTF
TGTGCCAGTACCCCAGACTTTCACGGCTACACCTTC
>TRBD1|TRBV7-2|15|TRBJ1-1|-
CASSLIQGANTEAFF
TGTGCCAGCAGCTTAATTCAGGGGGCGAACACTGAAGCTTTCTTT
>-|TRBV18|13|TRBJ1-2|-
CASSPADDRGYTF
TGTGCCAGCTCACCAGCGGACGATCGTGGCTACACCTTC
>TRBD2|TRBV5-1|17|TRBJ2-5|-
CASSTGLAGLVQETQYF
TGCGCCAGCAGCACCGGACTAGCGGGCTTGGTTCAAGAGACCCAGTACTTC
>-|TRBV19|12|TRBJ1-1|-
CASSIRRTEAFF
TGTGCCAGTAGTATAAGGCGGACTGAAGCTTTCTTT
>-|TRBV11-3|14|TRBJ2-2|-
CASSPAGNTGELFF
TGTGCCAGCAGTCCAGCGGGGAACACCGGGGAGCTGTTTTTT
>TRBD1|TRBV7-9|15|TRBJ1-4|-
CASSSRQGAREKLFF
TGTGCCAGCAGCTCCCGACAGGGGGCAAGGGAAAAACTGTTTTTT
>-|TRBV3-1/TRBV3-2|15|TRBJ1-2|once
CASSQDVGEWAGYTF
TGTGCCAGCAGCCAAGACGTCGGGGAATGGGCTGGCTACACCTTC
>-|TRBV5-1|14|TRBJ1-6|few
CASSFQEGNSPLHF
TGCGCCAGCAGCTTTCAAGAGGGTAATTCACCCCTCCACTTT
>TRBD2|TRBV7-3|14|TRBJ2-1|few
CASSLGTSYNEQFF
TGTGCCAGCAGCTTAGGGACTAGCTACAATGAGCAGTTCTTC
>TRBD2|TRBV7-2|16|TRBJ2-6|-
CASSLARGAGANVLTF
TGTGCCAGCAGCTTAGCTCGGGGGGCTGGGGCCAACGTCCTGACTTTC
>-|TRBV7-9|13|TRBJ2-3|once
CASSLGSTDTQYF
TGTGCCAGCAGCTTGGGTTCCACAGATACGCAGTATTTT
>TRBD2|TRBV28|14|TRBJ2-7|-
CASSRPAGVGEQYF
TGTGCCAGCAGCCGCCCGGCGGGAGTGGGCGAGCAGTACTTC
>-|TRBV30|12|TRBJ2-3|few
CAWSVHPDTQYF
TGTGCCTGGAGTGTACATCCAGATACGCAGTATTTT
>-|TRBV5-1|17|TRBJ2-5|-
CASSVRGDGAGGETQYF
TGCGCCAGCAGCGTTAGGGGCGATGGGGCTGGCGGGGAGACCCAGTACTTC
>-|TRBV6-2/TRBV6-3|13|TRBJ1-2|-
CASSDTGNYGYTF
TGTGCCAGCAGTGACACAGGAAACTATGGCTACACCTTC
>TRBD1|TRBV30|13|TRBJ1-6|once
CAWEGDSNSPLHF
TGTGCCTGGGAGGGGGACAGTAATTCACCCCTCCACTTT
>-|TRBV14|18|TRBJ2-7|-
CASSQGPSARSYSYEQYF
TGTGCCAGCAGCCAAGGCCCTAGCGCTCGCTCCTACTCCTACGAGCAGTACTTC
>TRBD1|TRBV28|15|TRBJ2-7|-
CASSFPGTGSYEQYF
TGTGCCAGCAGTTTTCCCGGGACAGGTTCCTACGAGCAGTACTTC
>-|TRBV7-9|11|TRBJ2-3|-
CASSVSDTQYF
TGTGCCAGCAGCGTATCAGATACGCAGTATTTT
>-|TRBV7-2|15|TRBJ1-5|-
CASSLEMDGNQPQHF
TGTGCCAGCAGCTTAGAGATGGACGGCAATCAGCCCCAGCATTTT